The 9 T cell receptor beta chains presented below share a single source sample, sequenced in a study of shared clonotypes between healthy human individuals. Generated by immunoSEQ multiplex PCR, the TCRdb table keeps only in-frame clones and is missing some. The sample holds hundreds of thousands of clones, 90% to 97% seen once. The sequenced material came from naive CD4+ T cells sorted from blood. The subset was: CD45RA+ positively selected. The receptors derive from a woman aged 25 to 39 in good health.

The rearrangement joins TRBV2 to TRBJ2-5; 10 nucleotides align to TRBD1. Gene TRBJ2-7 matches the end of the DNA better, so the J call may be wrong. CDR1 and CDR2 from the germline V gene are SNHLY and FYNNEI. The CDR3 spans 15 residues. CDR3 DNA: TGTGCCAGTGTCCGGGACAGGGGAGTATTTTACGAGCAGTACTTC. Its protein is CASVRDRGVFYEQYF.

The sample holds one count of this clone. The DNA for the CDR3 is TGCGCCAGCAGCTTGGCTGCGGCAGGGACAGATCAAGAGACCCAGTACTTC. Amino acids: CASSLAAAGTDQETQYF. The chain combines TRBV5-1 with TRBJ2-5, with 7 positions matching TRBD1. J gave up 2 bases and V 0 bases, and 10 bases lay outside the gene matches. The length of the CDR3 is 17 residues. Looked up from germline, CDR1 is SGHRS and CDR2 is YFSETQ.

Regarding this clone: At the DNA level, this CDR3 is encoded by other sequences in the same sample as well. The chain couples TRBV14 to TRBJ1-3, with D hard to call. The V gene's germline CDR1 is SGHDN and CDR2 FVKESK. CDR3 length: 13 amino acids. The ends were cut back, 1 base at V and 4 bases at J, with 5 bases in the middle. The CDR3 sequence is CASSQVGGNTIYF. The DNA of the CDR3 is TGTGCCAGCAGCCAAGTCGGGGGAAACACCATATATTTT.

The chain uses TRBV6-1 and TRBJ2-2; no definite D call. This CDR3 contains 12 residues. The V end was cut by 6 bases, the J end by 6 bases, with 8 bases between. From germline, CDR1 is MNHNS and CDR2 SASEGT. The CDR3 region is CASSLRAGELFF. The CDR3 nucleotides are TGTGCCAGCAGCCTACGAGCCGGGGAGCTGTTTTTT.

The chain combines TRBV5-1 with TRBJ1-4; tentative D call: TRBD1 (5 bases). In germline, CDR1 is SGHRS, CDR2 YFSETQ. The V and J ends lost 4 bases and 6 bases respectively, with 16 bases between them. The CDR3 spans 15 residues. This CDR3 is CASSLRDPRDEKLFF. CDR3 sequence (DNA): TGCGCCAGCAGCCTCCGGGACCCAAGGGATGAAAAACTGTTTTTT.

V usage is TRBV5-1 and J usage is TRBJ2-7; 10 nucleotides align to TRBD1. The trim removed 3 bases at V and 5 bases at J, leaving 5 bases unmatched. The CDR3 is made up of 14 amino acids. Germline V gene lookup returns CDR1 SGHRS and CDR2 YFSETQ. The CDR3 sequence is CASSSGTGANEQYF. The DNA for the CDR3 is TGCGCCAGCAGCTCGGGGACAGGGGCTAACGAGCAGTACTTC. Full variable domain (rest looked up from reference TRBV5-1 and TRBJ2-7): KAGVTQTPRYLIKTRGQQVTLSCSPISGHRSVSWYQQTPGQGLQFLFEYFSETQRNKGNFPGRFSGRQFSNSRSEMNVSTLELGDSALYLCASSSGTGANEQYFGPGTRLTVT.

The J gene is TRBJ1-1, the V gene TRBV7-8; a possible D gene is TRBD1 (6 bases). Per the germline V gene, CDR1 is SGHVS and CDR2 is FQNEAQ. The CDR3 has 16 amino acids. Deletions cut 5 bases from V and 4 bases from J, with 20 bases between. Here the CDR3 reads CASSLSDGGGGTEAFF. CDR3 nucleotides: TGTGCCAGCAGCCTTTCGGATGGAGGGGGGGGCACTGAAGCTTTCTTT.

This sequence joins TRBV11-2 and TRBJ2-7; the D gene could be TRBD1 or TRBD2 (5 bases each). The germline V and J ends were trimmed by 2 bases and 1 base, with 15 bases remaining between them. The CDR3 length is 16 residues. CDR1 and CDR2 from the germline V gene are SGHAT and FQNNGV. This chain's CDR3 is CASSLLPRGRSYEQYF. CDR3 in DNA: TGTGCCAGCAGCTTACTCCCGAGGGGCAGGTCCTACGAGCAGTACTTC.

The CDR3 bases are TGTGCCAGTAGTATCCCGGGGGTCTTGTATGGCTACACCTTC. Amino acid sequence: CASSIPGVLYGYTF. The rearrangement links TRBV19 to TRBJ1-2; D might be TRBD1 (5 bases). The germline CDR1 and CDR2 sequences are LNHDA and SQIVND (reference sequence). This CDR3 is 14 amino acids long. The V end was cut by 3 bases, the J end by 5 bases, with 13 bases between.